The 31 T cell receptor beta chains below were found in one sample sequenced in a study of cytomegalovirus exposure and HLA in healthy donors. TCRdb's copy holds only in-frame clones and misses some; the assay was immunoSEQ multiplex PCR. Among roughly 98,000 clones listed, roughly 87% were seen once. Sequenced material: PBMCs. The receptors originated from a woman aged 25 to 39 in good health and CMV-seronegative.

Only one count was recorded for this clone. This rearrangement joins TRBV5-6 to TRBJ2-5, with 9 bases aligning to TRBD1. V lost 3 bases to trimming and J lost 2 bases; unmatched junction nucleotides: 2. Germline assignment: CDR1 SGHDT and CDR2 YYEEEE. The CDR3 contains 14 residues. The DNA for the CDR3 is TGTGCCAGCAGCTCGGGACAGGGACAAGAGACCCAGTACTTC. The encoded protein is CASSSGQGQETQYF. Full variable domain (missing parts from reference TRBV5-6 and TRBJ2-5): DAGVTQSPTHLIKTRGQQVTLRCSPKSGHDTVSWYQQALGQGPQFIFQYYEEEERQRGNFPDRFSGHQFPNYSSELNVNALLLGDSALYLCASSSGQGQETQYFGPGTRLLVL.

This clone has only one observation. This chain links TRBV5-6 with TRBJ2-7; maybe TRBD1 (7 bases). CDR1 SGHDT and CDR2 YYEEEE come from the germline V gene. The V gene lost 6 bases and the J gene lost 4 bases, with 17 bases spanning the gap. The CDR3 sequence is 14 residues long. CDR3 coding DNA: TGTGCCAGCAAAGGAGGGGGCAACGTGTACGAGCAGTACTTC. Translation: CASKGGGNVYEQYF. Full variable domain (missing parts from reference TRBV5-6 and TRBJ2-7): DAGVTQSPTHLIKTRGQQVTLRCSPKSGHDTVSWYQQALGQGPQFIFQYYEEEERQRGNFPDRFSGHQFPNYSSELNVNALLLGDSALYLCASKGGGNVYEQYFGPGTRLTVT.

The J gene is TRBJ1-2, the V gene TRBV2, with 7 bases that match TRBD1. The CDR3 loop spans 12 amino acids. The germline V gene encodes CDR1 SNHLY and CDR2 FYNNEI. The ends lost 6 bases at V and 5 bases at J; junction bases unmatched: 3. The CDR3 spells CASRGGWYGYTF. The CDR3 nucleotides are TGTGCCAGCAGAGGGGGCTGGTATGGCTACACCTTC.

This clone was counted only a few times. The CDR3 here is CALVRVAGRYNGDYYEQYF. In nucleotides, the CDR3 is TGTGCCCTAGTAAGAGTGGCAGGGAGATATAATGGGGACTACTACGAGCAGTACTTC. V is TRBV19 and J is TRBJ2-7; 7 bases fit TRBD2. The CDR3 length is 19 residues. The junction had 28 bases not matched to a gene; V was cut back by 11 bases and J by 3 bases. Germline V gene data show CDR1 as LNHDA and CDR2 as SQIVND (reference sequence).

The chain carries TRBV11-2 and TRBJ1-1, with D possibly TRBD1 on 5 matching bases. Per the germline V gene, CDR1 is SGHAT and CDR2 is FQNNGV. Trimming left V 0 bases short and J 6 bases short, with 14 bases between. The CDR3 has 15 residues. CDR3 nucleotide sequence: TGTGCCAGCAGCTTAGATCCTCGGGCCAGGGCTGAAGCTTTCTTT. Protein product: CASSLDPRARAEAFF.

V usage is TRBV6-1 and J usage is TRBJ1-1, with 10 positions matching TRBD1. The CDR3 extends over 13 amino acids. With V trimmed by 8 bases and J by 7 bases, 7 bases remained unmatched. CDR1 is MNHNS and CDR2 is SASEGT in the germline V gene. CDR3 in DNA: TGTGCCAGCGGCTGGGGGACAGGGGTTGAAGCTTTCTTT. This codes for CASGWGTGVEAFF.

The chain combines TRBV7-6 with TRBJ2-5, with 9 bases fitting TRBD2. Unmatched junction bases numbered 15, after V lost 2 bases and J lost 5 bases. CDR1 and CDR2 from the germline V gene are SGHVS and FNYEAQ. The CDR3 length is 18 residues. The CDR3 sequence is CASSLLAGKVAEGETQYF. Written as DNA, the CDR3 is TGTGCCAGCAGCTTACTAGCGGGAAAGGTTGCAGAGGGGGAGACCCAGTACTTC.

This chain links TRBV7-8 with TRBJ2-7; TRBD1 matches at 7 bases. The CDR3 runs to 11 residues. J was trimmed by 5 bases and V by 6 bases; bases with no gene match: 1. CDR1 is SGHVS and CDR2 is FQNEAQ in the germline V gene. The CDR3, as DNA: TGTGCCAGCAGGACAGGGCACGAGCAGTACTTC. It yields the protein CASRTGHEQYF. Drawing the rest from reference TRBV7-8 and TRBJ2-7, the complete variable domain is GAGVSQSPRYKVAKRGQDVALRCDPISGHVSLFWYQQALGQGPEFLTYFQNEAQLDKSGLPSDRFFAERPEGSVSTLKIQRTQQEDSAVYLCASRTGHEQYFGPGTRLTVT.

This clone came up once. The rearrangement uses TRBV6-1 and TRBJ2-1; 8 bases match TRBD1. Trimming cost V 2 bases and J 13 bases; bases outside gene matches: 7. The germline V gene has CDR1 MNHNS and CDR2 SASEGT. The CDR3 is made up of 13 amino acids. CDR3 nucleotides: TGTGCCAGCAGTGAAAACCCCCAGGGGGCCCAGTTCTTC. This gives the protein CASSENPQGAQFF.

The chain has TRBV5-1 and TRBJ1-1, with TRBD1 matching 8 bases. V lost 5 bases, J lost 1 base, and 7 bases stayed unmatched. Per the germline V gene, CDR1 is SGHRS and CDR2 is YFSETQ. The length of the CDR3 is 15 residues. This CDR3 is CASSSGQGENTEAFF. The CDR3 DNA reads TGCGCCAGCAGTTCCGGACAGGGCGAGAACACTGAAGCTTTCTTT. Full variable domain (outside the CDR3, taken from reference TRBV5-1 and TRBJ1-1): KAGVTQTPRYLIKTRGQQVTLSCSPISGHRSVSWYQQTPGQGLQFLFEYFSETQRNKGNFPGRFSGRQFSNSRSEMNVSTLELGDSALYLCASSSGQGENTEAFFGQGTRLTVV.

This chain links TRBV4-2 with TRBJ2-3; 7 positions match TRBD2. The CDR3 is 15 residues long. J gave up 2 bases and V 3 bases, and 5 bases lay outside the gene matches. Germline CDR1 is LGHNA and CDR2 is YNFKEQ. The CDR3 DNA reads as TGTGCCAGCAGCCAGGGGGGGGAGGACACAGATACGCAGTATTTT. Translation gives CASSQGGEDTDTQYF.

The V gene is TRBV7-9, the J gene TRBJ1-4, with 8 nucleotides matching TRBD1. The germline V gene encodes CDR1 SEHNR and CDR2 FQNEAQ (reference sequence). The CDR3 length is 14 residues. The V segment lost 5 bases and the J segment 8 bases; nucleotides outside the gene matches: 7. CDR3 nucleotides: TGTGCCAGCAGCGACGGGACAGGACAAGAAAAACTGTTTTTT. Translated, it gives CASSDGTGQEKLFF.

This sequence joins TRBV6-1 and TRBJ1-3, with D perhaps matching TRBD1 (5 bases). CDR1 MNHNS and CDR2 SASEGT come from the germline V gene. The ends were cut back, 2 bases at V and 2 bases at J, with 10 bases in the middle. The CDR3 has 15 amino acids. The CDR3 nucleotides are TGTGCCAGCAGTGAAAAGGGGAGGACTGGAAACACCATATATTTT. Its protein product is CASSEKGRTGNTIYF.

V is TRBV25-1 and J is TRBJ1-2; D remains ambiguous. This CDR3 comprises 13 residues. CDR1 and CDR2 from the germline V gene are MGHDK and SYGVNS. Between the trimmed V and J ends, which lost 3 bases and 8 bases, there was a span of 13 bases. The CDR3 protein is CASSDEGWEGYTF. CDR3 bases: TGTGCCAGCAGTGACGAAGGCTGGGAGGGCTACACCTTC.

V usage is TRBV7-2 and J usage is TRBJ1-5; possible D gene TRBD1, 5 bases. The V and J ends lost 0 bases and 2 bases respectively, with 11 bases between them. Germline V gene data show CDR1 as SGHTA and CDR2 as FQGNSA. The CDR3 sequence is 16 residues long. In DNA, the CDR3 is TGTGCCAGCAGCTTAGCACCCGGGGGAGGCAATCAGCCCCAGCATTTT. It is translated as CASSLAPGGGNQPQHF.

This chain uses TRBV6-1 with TRBJ2-7, with 9 positions matching TRBD2. The CDR3 spans 16 residues. Trimming at V came to 4 bases and at J to 7 bases, leaving 14 bases not matched to a gene. Germline V CDR1 and CDR2: MNHNS, SASEGT. The CDR3 region is CASSGPSGGGVREQYF. The CDR3, as DNA: TGTGCCAGCAGTGGACCCTCGGGCGGGGGGGTAAGGGAGCAGTACTTC.

This chain connects TRBV19 to TRBJ2-1, with a tentative D call TRBD1 (5 bases). The germline CDR1 and CDR2 sequences are LNHDA and SQIVND (reference sequence). Trimming removed 3 bases at V and 6 bases at J, with 9 bases between. This CDR3 contains 13 residues. The CDR3 is CASSMGLFNEQFF. Here the CDR3 DNA reads TGTGCCAGTAGTATGGGGCTCTTCAATGAGCAGTTCTTC. Supplemented by reference TRBV19 and TRBJ2-1, the full variable domain reads DGGITQSPKYLFRKEGQNVTLSCEQNLNHDAMYWYRQDPGQGLRLIYYSQIVNDFQKGDIAEGYSVSREKKESFPLTVTSAQKNPTAFYLCASSMGLFNEQFFGPGTRLTVL.

The chain has TRBV4-1 and TRBJ1-5; D is undetermined. The germline V gene has CDR1 MGHRA and CDR2 YSYEKL. The CDR3 is made up of 16 amino acids. Deletions cut 6 bases from V and 3 bases from J, with 18 bases between. CDR3 nucleotides: TGCGCCAGCAGTCTGAACCCCGGGGTCATCAATCAGCCCCAGCATTTT. Its protein product is CASSLNPGVINQPQHF.

The chain combines TRBV9 with TRBJ1-1, with D perhaps TRBD1 (5 bases). Trimming shortened V by 1 base and J by 1 base, and 8 bases separated the two germline ends. Germline CDR1 and CDR2: SGDLS and YYNGEE. This CDR3 has 14 amino acids. Here the CDR3 reads CASSVSGANTEAFF. The CDR3 nucleotides read TGTGCCAGCAGCGTATCTGGGGCGAACACTGAAGCTTTCTTT.

V is TRBV7-6 and J is TRBJ1-6, with a weak D call TRBD1 (6 bases). In germline, CDR1 is SGHVS, CDR2 FNYEAQ. The CDR3 consists of 14 residues. V lost 4 bases to trimming and J lost 5 bases, with 9 bases between them. Written as DNA, the CDR3 is TGTGCCAGCAGCTCGGGACAAGATAATTCACCCCTCCACTTT. This encodes CASSSGQDNSPLHF.

V gene TRBV18 combines with J gene TRBJ1-3; TRBD1 aligns across 7 bases. The length of the CDR3 is 15 residues. Germline V gene data show CDR1 as KGHSH and CDR2 as LQKENI. Trimming took 3 bases from V and 4 from J; bases not matched to a gene: 6. This chain's CDR3 is CASSPGTVLGNTIYF. Here the CDR3 DNA reads TGTGCCAGCTCACCTGGGACAGTCCTCGGAAACACCATATATTTT.

The V and J genes are TRBV7-9 and TRBJ2-3; 8 bases fit TRBD1. Per the germline V gene, CDR1 is SEHNR and CDR2 is FQNEAQ (reference sequence). The CDR3 has 13 residues. V was clipped by 5 bases and J by 6 bases; unmatched bases: 4. The CDR3 spells CASSQGAMDTQYF. DNA for the CDR3: TGTGCCAGCAGCCAGGGGGCTATGGATACGCAGTATTTT.

This clone was counted ten times or more. The genes are TRBV29-1 and TRBJ1-6; the match to TRBD1 covers 10 bases. The V gene end was trimmed by 7 bases and the J gene end by 8 bases; junction bases not matched to a gene: 5. Germline assignment: CDR1 SQVTM and CDR2 ANQGSEA. CDR3 length: 13 amino acids. CDR3 region: CSAGTGEDSPLHF. As DNA, the CDR3 is TGCAGCGCCGGGACAGGGGAGGATTCACCCCTCCACTTT.

The table lists this clone with a count of one. DNA of the CDR3: TGCAGTGCCTCCAGACAGGACGAGCAGTACTTC. It translates to CSASRQDEQYF. The chain recombines TRBV20-1 with TRBJ2-7; D perhaps matches TRBD1 (6 bases). Germline assignment: CDR1 DFQATT and CDR2 SNEGSKA (reference sequence). Trimming pared 6 bases from V and 5 bases from J, leaving 11 bases between. The CDR3 totals 11 residues.

The chain employs TRBV11-2 and TRBJ2-4; 9 nucleotides align to TRBD2. Germline V gene lookup returns CDR1 SGHAT and CDR2 FQNNGV. Unmatched junction bases numbered 8, after V lost 2 bases and J lost 6 bases. The CDR3 spans 16 residues. As DNA, the CDR3 is TGTGCCAGCAGCTTATTAGCGGGAGTAAGGTTAAACATTCAGTACTTC. Residues: CASSLLAGVRLNIQYF.

This clone was seen more than once but under ten times. This sequence joins TRBV7-9 and TRBJ2-2, with 7 positions matching TRBD1. This CDR3 has 16 residues. The trim removed 1 base at V and 8 bases at J, leaving 10 bases unmatched. Germline lookup yields CDR1 SEHNR and CDR2 FQNEAQ (reference sequence). The CDR3 DNA follows: TGTGCCAGCAGCTTAGTGACAGGGTCCAGTGGAGGGGAGCTGTTTTTT. Translation gives CASSLVTGSSGGELFF.

The chain recombines TRBV4-2 with TRBJ2-7; maybe TRBD1 (6 bases). Per germline, CDR1 LGHNA and CDR2 YNFKEQ. V was clipped by 0 bases and J by 6 bases, with 15 bases between them. The CDR3 is 15 amino acids. The CDR3 spells CASSQDGNRAGEQYF. The CDR3 DNA follows: TGTGCCAGCAGCCAAGACGGGAACAGGGCAGGCGAGCAGTACTTC.

The rearrangement uses TRBV27 and TRBJ1-2; unclear D gene. CDR1 is MNHEY and CDR2 is SMNVEV in the germline V gene (reference sequence). Trimming left V 2 bases short and J 7 bases short, with 8 bases between. This CDR3 is built from 12 residues. The CDR3 DNA follows: TGTGCCAGCAGTTTACGGGGTGGTGGCTACACCTTC. Protein product: CASSLRGGGYTF.

The chain uses TRBV10-1 and TRBJ1-1; D not resolved. The CDR3 is made up of 13 amino acids. Germline V gene sequence: CDR1 WNHNN, CDR2 SYGVQD (reference sequence). Trimming removed 4 bases at V and 2 bases at J, with 8 bases between. CDR3 loop: CASSAQVNTEAFF. The CDR3 coding sequence is TGCGCCAGCAGTGCTCAGGTTAACACTGAAGCTTTCTTT.

The chain recombines TRBV11-2 with TRBJ2-7; TRBD2 matches 7 bases. The CDR3 is 14 residues long. The V segment lost 0 bases and the J segment 6 bases; nucleotides outside the gene matches: 5. Germline V gives CDR1 SGHAT, CDR2 FQNNGV. CDR3 sequence (DNA): TGTGCCAGCAGCTTAGAATATCGGGGGGTCGAGCAGTACTTC. It translates to CASSLEYRGVEQYF. The variable domain in full, completed from reference TRBV11-2 and TRBJ2-7, reads EAGVAQSPRYKIIEKRQSVAFWCNPISGHATLYWYQQILGQGPKLLIQFQNNGVVDDSQLPKDRFSAERLKGVDSTLKIQPAKLEDSAVYLCASSLEYRGVEQYFGPGTRLTVT.

The rearrangement joins TRBV19 to TRBJ1-1; tentatively, D is TRBD1 (6 bases). The ends were cut back, 5 bases at V and 3 bases at J, with 16 bases in the middle. Looked up from germline, CDR1 is LNHDA and CDR2 is SQIVND (reference sequence). The length of the CDR3 is 15 residues. The CDR3: CASSSPGRTDTEAFF. CDR3 bases: TGTGCCAGTAGTTCCCCGGGCAGGACAGACACTGAAGCTTTCTTT. Supplemented by reference TRBV19 and TRBJ1-1, the full variable domain reads DGGITQSPKYLFRKEGQNVTLSCEQNLNHDAMYWYRQDPGQGLRLIYYSQIVNDFQKGDIAEGYSVSREKKESFPLTVTSAQKNPTAFYLCASSSPGRTDTEAFFGQGTRLTVV.